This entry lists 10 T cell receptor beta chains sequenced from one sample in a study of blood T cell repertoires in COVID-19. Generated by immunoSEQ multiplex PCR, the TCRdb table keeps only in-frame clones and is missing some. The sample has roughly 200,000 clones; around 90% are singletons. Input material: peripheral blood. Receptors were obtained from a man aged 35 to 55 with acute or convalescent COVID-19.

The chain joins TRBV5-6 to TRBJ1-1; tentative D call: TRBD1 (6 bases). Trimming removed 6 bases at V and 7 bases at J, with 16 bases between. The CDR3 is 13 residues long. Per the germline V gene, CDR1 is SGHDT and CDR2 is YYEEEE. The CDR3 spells CASIPTPRGEAFF. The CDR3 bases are TGTGCCAGCATTCCCACCCCCAGGGGTGAAGCTTTCTTT.

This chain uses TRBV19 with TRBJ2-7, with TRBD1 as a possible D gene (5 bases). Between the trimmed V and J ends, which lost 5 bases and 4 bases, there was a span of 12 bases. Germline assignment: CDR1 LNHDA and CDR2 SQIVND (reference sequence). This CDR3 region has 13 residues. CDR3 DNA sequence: TGTGCCAGTAGTCAGGGATTCGGTTACGAGCAGTACTTC. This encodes CASSQGFGYEQYF.

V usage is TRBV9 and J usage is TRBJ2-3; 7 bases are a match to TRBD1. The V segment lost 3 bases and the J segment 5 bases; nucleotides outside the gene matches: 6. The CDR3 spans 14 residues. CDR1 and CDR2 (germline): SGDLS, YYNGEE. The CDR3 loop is CASSEGPGGDTQYF. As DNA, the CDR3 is TGTGCCAGCAGCGAGGGACCAGGGGGAGATACGCAGTATTTT.

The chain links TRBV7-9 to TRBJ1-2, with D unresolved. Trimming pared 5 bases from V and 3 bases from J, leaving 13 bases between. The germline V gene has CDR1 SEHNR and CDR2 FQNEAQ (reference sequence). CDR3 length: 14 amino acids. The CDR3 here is CASSRKEAHYGYTF. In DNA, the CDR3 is TGTGCCAGCAGCCGTAAGGAGGCCCACTATGGCTACACCTTC.

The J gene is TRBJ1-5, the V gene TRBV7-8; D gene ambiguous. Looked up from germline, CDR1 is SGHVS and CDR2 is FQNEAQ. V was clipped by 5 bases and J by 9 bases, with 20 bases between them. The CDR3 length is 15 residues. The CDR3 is CASSPDGGVVGPQHF. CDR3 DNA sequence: TGTGCCAGCAGCCCAGACGGCGGGGTAGTTGGGCCCCAGCATTTT.

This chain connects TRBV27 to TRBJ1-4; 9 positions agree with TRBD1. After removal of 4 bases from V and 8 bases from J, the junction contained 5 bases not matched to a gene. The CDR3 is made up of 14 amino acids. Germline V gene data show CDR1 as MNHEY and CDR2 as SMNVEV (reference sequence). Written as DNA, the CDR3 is TGTGCCAGCAGTTCACAGGGGGCGGCGGAAAAACTGTTTTTT. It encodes CASSSQGAAEKLFF.

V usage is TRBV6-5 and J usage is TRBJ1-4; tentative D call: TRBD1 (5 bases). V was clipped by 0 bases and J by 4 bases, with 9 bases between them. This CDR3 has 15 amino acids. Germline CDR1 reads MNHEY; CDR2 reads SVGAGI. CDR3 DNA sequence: TGTGCCAGCAGTTACTCGACAGCGAATAATGAAAAACTGTTTTTT. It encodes CASSYSTANNEKLFF.

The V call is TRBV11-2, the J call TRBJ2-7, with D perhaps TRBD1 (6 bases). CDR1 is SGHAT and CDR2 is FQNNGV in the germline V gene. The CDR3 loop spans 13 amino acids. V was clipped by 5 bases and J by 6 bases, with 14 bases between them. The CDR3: CASSVNRVGEQYF. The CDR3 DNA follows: TGTGCCAGCAGCGTAAACAGGGTTGGCGAGCAGTACTTC.

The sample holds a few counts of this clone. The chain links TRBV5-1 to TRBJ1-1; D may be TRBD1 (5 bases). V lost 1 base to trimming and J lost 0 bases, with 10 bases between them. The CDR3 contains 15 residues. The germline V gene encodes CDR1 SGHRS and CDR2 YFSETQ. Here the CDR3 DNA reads TGCGCCAGCAGCTTGACGGCGGGGCTGAACACTGAAGCTTTCTTT. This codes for CASSLTAGLNTEAFF.

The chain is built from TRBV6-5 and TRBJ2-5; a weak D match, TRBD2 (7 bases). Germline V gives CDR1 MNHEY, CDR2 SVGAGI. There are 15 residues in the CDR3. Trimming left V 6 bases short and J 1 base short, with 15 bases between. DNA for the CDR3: TGTGCCAGCAGGCCTTCGGGGGGCCCCCAAGAGACCCAGTACTTC. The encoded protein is CASRPSGGPQETQYF.